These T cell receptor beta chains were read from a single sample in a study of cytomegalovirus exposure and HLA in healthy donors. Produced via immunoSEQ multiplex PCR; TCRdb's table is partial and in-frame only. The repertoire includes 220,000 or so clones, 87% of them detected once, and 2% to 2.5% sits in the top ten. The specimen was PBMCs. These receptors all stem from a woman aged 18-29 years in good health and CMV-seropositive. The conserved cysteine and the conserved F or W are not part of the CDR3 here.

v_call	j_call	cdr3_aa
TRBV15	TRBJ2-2	ATSPRQGAITGELF
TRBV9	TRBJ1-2	ASSVGGGTLDGYT
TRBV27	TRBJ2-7	ASSFLPGQRYEQY
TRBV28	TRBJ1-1	ASSPPPQGTEAF
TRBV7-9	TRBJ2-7	ASSSTSGRTYEQY
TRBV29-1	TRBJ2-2	SATEGSNTGELF
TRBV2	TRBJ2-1	ASSGSRGLYNEQF
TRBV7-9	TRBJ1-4	ASSLANRREDEKLF
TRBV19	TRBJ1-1	ASSMGQMNTEAF
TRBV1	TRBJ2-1	TSSHQAGGLDEQF
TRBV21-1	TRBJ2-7	ASSKGQGGPYEQY
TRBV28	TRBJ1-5	ASGQSDSNQPQH
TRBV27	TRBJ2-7	ASSPHRLAGLAYEQY
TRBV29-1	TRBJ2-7	SVEDHDGVEYEQY
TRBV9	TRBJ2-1	ASSVLTSGSYNEQF
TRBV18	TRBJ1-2	ASSLDRANYGYT
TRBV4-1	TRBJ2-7	ASSPNLAGGYEQY
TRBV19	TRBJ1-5	ASSIFQGDGNQPQH
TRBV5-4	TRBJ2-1	ASSLGGGINEQF
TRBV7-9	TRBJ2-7	ASSLAQGAREQY
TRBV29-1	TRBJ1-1	SVEDRGAGTEAF
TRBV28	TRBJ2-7	ASSLRGVFYEQY
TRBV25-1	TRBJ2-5	ASSGIRRETQY
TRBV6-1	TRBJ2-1	ASAPLATESNEQF
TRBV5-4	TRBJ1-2	ASSPERGDRGPANYGYT
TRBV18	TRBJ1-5	ASSPPKVGDNQPQH
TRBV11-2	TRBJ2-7	ASSQNTGGRGEQY
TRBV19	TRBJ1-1	ASSPIRRGEAF
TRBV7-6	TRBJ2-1	ASSLEDRGPYNEQF
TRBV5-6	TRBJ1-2	ASSLSTGYPPNYGYT
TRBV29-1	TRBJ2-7	SGGGQGIEQY
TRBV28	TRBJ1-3	ASSPSGSISGNTIY
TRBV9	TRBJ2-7	ASSVATGYEQY
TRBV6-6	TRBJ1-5	ASQPRDNQPQH
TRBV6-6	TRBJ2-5	ASSYSIDSQETQY
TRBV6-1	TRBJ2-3	ASSSRQGNADTQY
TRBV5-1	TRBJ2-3	ASSLARTTGRSDTQY